The present TCR beta chain was sequenced within a study of CD8 T cells in ankylosing spondylitis. Each TCR beta library was made by quantitative 5'-RACE that incorporated molecular barcodes. TCRdb independently ran MiXCR on the 5' RACE reads; one entry per CDR3 protein. The sample lists 250,000 or so distinct CDR3 sequences, approximately 24% occurring once. A word on this clonotype: No antigen is known for it.

CDR3 length: 14 residues. V trimming: 5 bases; J trimming: 6 bases; junction bases outside the gene matches: 8. Study results and caveats: Disease-linked clones reportedly showed significant enrichment in matched ankylosing spondylitis synovial fluid. Past research had described some motif variants in reactive arthritis synovial fluid and blood.

This receptor was obtained from a male donor with ankylosing spondylitis or in good health (not recorded which). The chain employs TRBV12-3 or TRBV12-4 and TRBJ1-1; TRBD1 matches 8 bases. Sequenced: blood, either unsorted or a sorted T cell fraction (not recorded which). CDR3 DNA: TGTGCCAGCAGTCGGTACCACAGGGGGGCTGAAGCTTTCTTT. Encoded protein: CASSRYHRGAEAFF.